This T cell receptor beta chain derives from a study of T cell responses to AZD1222 COVID-19 vaccine (dated by TCRdb to the early 2020s). With respect to the entire study: A total of 240 or so trial participants underwent TCR sequencing, of whom 207 had received two doses of AZD1222 and approximately 25 had received two doses of the MenACWY control vaccine. Trial participants were enrolled by age into subgroups of 18-55, 56-69 and 70-plus years, and around 140, 26 and 57 TCR-sequenced participants, respectively, were included in these subgroups. The research as a whole found: Participants were mostly white British and included more females than males, and it was suggested by the authors that clonal diversity may have been underestimated. Because no day 14 peak-response samples were available, repertoires were characterized only after the peak T cell response. Conclusions about previously exposed vaccinees were limited because only 6 or 7 AZD1222 recipients were SARS-CoV-2 seropositive at baseline. The whole spike protein was spanned by vaccine-associated CD4 TCRs, and dominant responses were seen in regions 160-218 and 743-854. The 56-69-year group was small, and its depth increase did not reach significance, likely because of low power. After two AZD1222 doses, spike-specific TCR breadth and depth were significantly higher than at day 0 and than in MenACWY recipients. Epitopes outside the regions mutated in the B.1.351 and B.1.1.7 variants were reportedly recognized by nearly half of the unique spike-specific TCRs.

Including cysteine and phenylalanine, the CDR3 has 11 amino acids. Only the CDR3 DNA is retained, 33 bases long and in frame from the first base. V is cut by 5 bases and J by 5 bases, and the space between the germline ends is 3 bases. Taken from the germline V gene, the CDR1 and CDR2 loops are MNHEY and SVGAGI. According to the study, the label for this sample's time point signals: about 28 days (+/-7) after the second vaccine dose. In the paper's terms, the treatment or condition label means: meningococcal conjugate vaccine given as trial control. The vaccinee samples were drawn from two UK trials, COV001 and COV002, one of which was a single-blind randomized controlled phase 2/3 trial testing AZD1222 (ChAdOx1 nCoV-19) in healthy adults. For TCRbeta chain sequencing, PBMC samples from trial participants were taken at day 0 and at day 28 after the second dose. Of note for this clone: This receptor's antigen is unknown. No quality values exist for individual bases; no much larger clone is one base distant.

The CDR3 regions of human TCRbeta chains were analyzed by immunosequencing. The authors processed their data as follows. TCRs in the repertoires were compared against a reference library of SARS-CoV-2-specific TCRs that had been generated with the MIRA antigen-specificity platform. Breadth was defined as the fraction of unique TCRs that were SARS-CoV-2-associated. Depth was defined as the fraction of total T cells that were SARS-CoV-2-associated. Using the MIRA data, each spike-specific TCR was mapped to the spike region that the TCR reacts to and placed in a CD4 or CD8 class. Log10-transformed breadth and depth values were compared by one-way ANOVA with Sidak's multiple comparisons tests. Drawn from immuneACCESS, this table holds only the in-frame rearrangements with V and J called that TCRdb kept. Clones are partly lost; checked studies trace under half to an unresolved V gene and leave the rest unexplained. The V and J calls and the clone size are those of that table, but D and trimming were determined from the DNA. The sample contains 200,000 to 250,000 clones, about 94% of them found a single time. About 1.5% of the sample goes to the ten largest clones.

The origin of this receptor is an adult who received the MenACWY meningococcal vaccine as a control. The rearranged segments are TRBV6-5 and TRBJ2-2; a confident D gene designation cannot be given. The material was peripheral blood, obtained 28 days after the second dose of the MenACWY control vaccine. The CDR3 protein: CASSQTGELFF. The nucleotides read TGTGCCAGCAGTCAGACCGGGGAGCTGTTTTTT.